The source of this TCR beta chain is a study of T cell repertoires in ileal Crohn's disease. The sample's time point: neoterminal ileum biopsy at postoperative endoscopy, about 6 months after surgery. Patients were adults with ileal or ileocolonic Crohn's disease needing resection. V was cut by 3 bases and J by 7 bases, with 13 bases left in between. The CDR3 consists of 13 residues. Germline V CDR1 and CDR2: GTSNPN, SVGIG (reference sequence). Repertoires were generated with immunoSEQ multiplex PCR, while TCRdb's copy carries only in-frame clones and drops some. The repertoire holds around 5,600 clones, with approximately 84% as singletons. Note on this clone: What it binds is not known.

Study findings and constraints: The median delay to postoperative endoscopy was approximately 6.4 months. All patients with clonality above 26.8% had endoscopic recurrence.

This sequence was found in an adult with Crohn's disease. Sequencing was carried out using ileal tissue. The gene calls are TRBV30 and TRBJ1-3, with D unresolved. Here the CDR3 reads CAWRIPWANTIYF. The CDR3 DNA follows: TGTGCCTGGAGGATCCCATGGGCGAACACCATATATTTT.